A selection of T cell receptor beta chains follows, all from one sample in a study of T cells in Graves' hyperthyroidism and ophthalmopathy. TCRdb processed the multiplex PCR reads anew with MiXCR; each CDR3 protein has one entry. Among approximately 520,000 distinct CDR3 sequences listed, around 24% were seen once. Sequenced sample: blood. The receptor set was obtained from a woman aged 30 to 39 with Graves' ophthalmopathy. CDR3s include the opening cysteine and the closing phenylalanine or tryptophan. A D gene is named only where the DNA matches it firmly. Clone size, where shown, is once, few, many, or a class for clones that have expanded.

abundance	d_gene	v_gene	j_gene	CDR3nt	CDR3aa
many	.	TRBV10-3	TRBJ1-5	TGTGCGACGGGGGGCGGCAATCAGCCCCAGCATTTT	CATGGGNQPQHF
many	.	TRBV12-3/TRBV12-4	TRBJ1-5	TGTGCCAGCAGTTCACGGACTGCTGGAGAAGCCCAGCATTTT	CASSSRTAGEAQHF
many	.	TRBV11-2	TRBJ2-7	TGTGCCAGCAACCGGGGCAGCTCACCCTACGAGCAGTACTTC	CASNRGSSPYEQYF
.	.	TRBV30	TRBJ2-4	TGTGCCTGGAGTGTAACTCCTCAGGGACCTAAGTACTTC	CAWSVTPQGPKYF
many	.	TRBV6-1	TRBJ1-5	TGTGCCAGCAGGGATATTAGCAATCAGCCCCAGCATTTT	CASRDISNQPQHF
.	TRBD2	TRBV20-1	TRBJ2-7	TGCAGTGCTACCCGGACTAGCGGGGGGTCCGACTACGAGCAGTACTTC	CSATRTSGGSDYEQYF
many	.	TRBV28	TRBJ1-2	TGTGCCAGCAGTTTTCGGCTAAAAGGACCAAACTATGGCTACACCTTC	CASSFRLKGPNYGYTF
many	.	TRBV6-1	TRBJ1-5	TGTGCCAGCAGTGAACCGGGTGGGTATCAGCCCCAGCATTTT	CASSEPGGYQPQHF
.	.	TRBV18	TRBJ1-3	TGTGCCAGCTCACCACGGGAGGGCTCTGGAAACACCATATATTTT	CASSPREGSGNTIYF
.	.	TRBV6-1	TRBJ2-7	TGTGCCAGCAGAAAGACTGCATCCTACTACGAGCAGTACTTC	CASRKTASYYEQYF
.	TRBD1	TRBV29-1	TRBJ2-5	TGCAGCGTTGAGAGAGGACAGGGCCAAGAGACCCAGTACTTC	CSVERGQGQETQYF
many	.	TRBV12-3/TRBV12-4	TRBJ1-1	TGTGCCAGCAGTCCCACAGGGCCCACTGAAGCTTTCTTT	CASSPTGPTEAFF
many	.	TRBV29-1	TRBJ1-1	TGCAGCGCCGACGGGGAATTGAACACTGAAGCTTTCTTT	CSADGELNTEAFF
many	.	TRBV11-1	TRBJ1-1	TGTGCCAGCAGATCCGAGGGGACTGAAGCTTTCTTT	CASRSEGTEAFF
.	.	TRBV24-1	TRBJ2-5	TGTGCCACCACAGGGGAGGGAGAGACCCAGTACTTC	CATTGEGETQYF
few	.	TRBV20-1	TRBJ2-5	TGCAGTGCGACCGTAGGGAATAGCGGAGACCAAGAGACCCAGTACTTC	CSATVGNSGDQETQYF
.	TRBD2	TRBV5-1	TRBJ2-2	TGCGCCAGCAGCTTGGCCCAAAGCGGGGGCCGGAACACCGGGGAGCTGTTTTTT	CASSLAQSGGRNTGELFF
many	.	TRBV19	TRBJ1-2	TGTGCCAGTAGTCCGGGCGACAGCGCCTATGGCTACACCTTC	CASSPGDSAYGYTF
.	.	TRBV6-1	TRBJ2-7	TGTGCCAGCTTCGCGGGACTTTCGGGCGAGCAGTACTTC	CASFAGLSGEQYF
.	.	TRBV12-3/TRBV12-4	TRBJ1-1	TGTGCCAGCAACAGGGCGGGGTCCCCTGAAGCTTTCTTT	CASNRAGSPEAFF
many	.	TRBV6-1	TRBJ1-2	TGTGCCAGCAGTGAAGACAGGGAGGACTATGGCTACACCTTC	CASSEDREDYGYTF
many	TRBD1	TRBV20-1	TRBJ2-4	TGCAGTGCTCGCACGCCGGGACAGGGGAACATTCAGTACTTC	CSARTPGQGNIQYF
many	.	TRBV20-1	TRBJ2-3	TGCAGTGCTAGAGCTAGCACAGATACGCAGTATTTT	CSARASTDTQYF
.	.	TRBV12-3/TRBV12-4	TRBJ1-1	TGTGCCAGCAACTCTCTGGGGCAGGGCGAAGCTTTCTTT	CASNSLGQGEAFF
many	.	TRBV20-1	TRBJ1-1	TGCAGTGCTAGGAAAGACAGGACTGAAGCTTTCTTT	CSARKDRTEAFF
.	.	TRBV20-1	TRBJ1-1	TGCAGTGCTTCCCAGGGTGGAAACACTGAAGCTTTCTTT	CSASQGGNTEAFF
few	TRBD1	TRBV5-5	TRBJ2-7	TGTGCCAGCAGCATCCGGGACAGGGAGGACGAGCAGTACTTC	CASSIRDREDEQYF
many	TRBD2	TRBV9	TRBJ2-5	TGTGCCAGCAGCGCCGGAGCGGGGGGGACAGAGACCCAGTACTTC	CASSAGAGGTETQYF